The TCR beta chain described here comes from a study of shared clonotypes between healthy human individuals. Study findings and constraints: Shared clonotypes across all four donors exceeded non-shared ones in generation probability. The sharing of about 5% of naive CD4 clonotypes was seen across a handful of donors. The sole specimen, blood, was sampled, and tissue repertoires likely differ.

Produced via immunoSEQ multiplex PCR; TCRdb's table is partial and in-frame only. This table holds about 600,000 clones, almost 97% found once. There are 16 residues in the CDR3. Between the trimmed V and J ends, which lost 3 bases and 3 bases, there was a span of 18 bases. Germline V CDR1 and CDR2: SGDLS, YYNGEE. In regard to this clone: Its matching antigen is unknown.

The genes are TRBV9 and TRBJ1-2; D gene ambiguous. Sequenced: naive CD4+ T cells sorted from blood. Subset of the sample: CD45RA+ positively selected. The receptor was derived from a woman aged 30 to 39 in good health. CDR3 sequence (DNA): TGTGCCAGCAGCGCCAACCCGCGCCACAGATACTATGGCTACACCTTC. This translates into CASSANPRHRYYGYTF.